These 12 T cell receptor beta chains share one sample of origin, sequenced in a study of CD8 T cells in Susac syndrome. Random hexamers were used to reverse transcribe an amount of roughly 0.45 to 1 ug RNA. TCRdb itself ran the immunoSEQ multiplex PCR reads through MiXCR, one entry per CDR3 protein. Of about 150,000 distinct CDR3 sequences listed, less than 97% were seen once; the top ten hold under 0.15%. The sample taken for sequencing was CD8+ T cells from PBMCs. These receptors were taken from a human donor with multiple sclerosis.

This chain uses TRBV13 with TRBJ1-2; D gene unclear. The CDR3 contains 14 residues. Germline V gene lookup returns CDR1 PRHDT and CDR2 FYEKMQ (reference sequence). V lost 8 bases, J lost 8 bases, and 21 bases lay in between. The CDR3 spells CASVDRLLSSGYTF. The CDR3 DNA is TGTGCCAGCGTTGACCGGCTTCTATCGAGCGGCTACACCTTC.

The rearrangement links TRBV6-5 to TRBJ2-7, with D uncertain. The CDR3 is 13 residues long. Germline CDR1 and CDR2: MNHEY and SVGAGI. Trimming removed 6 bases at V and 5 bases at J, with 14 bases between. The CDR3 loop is CASSLYSSNEQYF. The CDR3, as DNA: TGTGCCAGCAGCCTCTATAGTTCCAACGAGCAGTACTTC.

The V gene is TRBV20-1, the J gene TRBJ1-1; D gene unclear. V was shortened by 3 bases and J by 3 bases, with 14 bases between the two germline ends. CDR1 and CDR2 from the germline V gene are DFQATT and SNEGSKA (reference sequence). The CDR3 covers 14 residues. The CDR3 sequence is CSAREGRWDTEAFF. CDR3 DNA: TGCAGTGCTAGGGAGGGCAGGTGGGACACTGAAGCTTTCTTT.

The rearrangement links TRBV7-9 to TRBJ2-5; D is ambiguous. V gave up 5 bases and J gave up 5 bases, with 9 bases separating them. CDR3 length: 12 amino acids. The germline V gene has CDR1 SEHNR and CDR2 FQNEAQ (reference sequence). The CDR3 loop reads CASSRSPETQYF. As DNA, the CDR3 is TGTGCCAGCAGCAGAAGTCCGGAGACCCAGTACTTC.

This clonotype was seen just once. The CDR3 nucleotides read TGCGCCAGCAGCCTAGGCGGACGGTATGAGCAGTTCTTC. This codes for CASSLGGRYEQFF. The gene calls are TRBV5-1 and TRBJ2-1; D is uncertain. Germline CDR1 reads SGHRS; CDR2 reads YFSETQ. The CDR3 runs 13 residues. The germline V and J ends were trimmed by 4 bases and 8 bases, with 13 bases remaining between them.

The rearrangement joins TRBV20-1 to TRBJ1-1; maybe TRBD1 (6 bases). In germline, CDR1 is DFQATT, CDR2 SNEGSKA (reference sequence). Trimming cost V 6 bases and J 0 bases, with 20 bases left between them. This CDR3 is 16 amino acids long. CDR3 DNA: TGCAGTGCCAACGAATTCGACAGGCGCTTGAACACTGAAGCTTTCTTT. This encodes CSANEFDRRLNTEAFF.

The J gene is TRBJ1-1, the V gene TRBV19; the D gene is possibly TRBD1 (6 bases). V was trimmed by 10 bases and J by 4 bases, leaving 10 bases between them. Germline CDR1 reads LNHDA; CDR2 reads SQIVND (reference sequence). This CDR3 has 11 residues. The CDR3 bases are TGTGCCACCTCAGGGGTCACTGAAGCTTTCTTT. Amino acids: CATSGVTEAFF.

CDR3 sequence (DNA): TGTGCCAGCAGTTATGACTCCTTGGAGACCCAGTACTTC. Protein: CASSYDSLETQYF. V gene TRBV27 combines with J gene TRBJ2-5, with D hard to call. V lost 4 bases to trimming and J lost 5 bases, with 11 bases between them. Germline V lookup: CDR1 MNHEY, CDR2 SMNVEV (reference sequence). This CDR3 has 13 residues.

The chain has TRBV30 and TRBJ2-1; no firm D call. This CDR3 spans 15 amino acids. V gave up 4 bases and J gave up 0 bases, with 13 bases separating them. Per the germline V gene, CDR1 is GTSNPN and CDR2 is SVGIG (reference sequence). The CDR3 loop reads CAWMPRWSSYNEQFF. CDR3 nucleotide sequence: TGTGCCTGGATGCCTAGGTGGTCCTCCTACAATGAGCAGTTCTTC.

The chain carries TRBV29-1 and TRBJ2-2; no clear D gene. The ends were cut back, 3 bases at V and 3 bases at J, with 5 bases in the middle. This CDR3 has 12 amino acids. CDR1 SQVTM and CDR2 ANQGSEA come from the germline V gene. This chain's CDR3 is CSVETHTGELFF. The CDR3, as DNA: TGCAGCGTTGAGACCCACACCGGGGAGCTGTTTTTT.

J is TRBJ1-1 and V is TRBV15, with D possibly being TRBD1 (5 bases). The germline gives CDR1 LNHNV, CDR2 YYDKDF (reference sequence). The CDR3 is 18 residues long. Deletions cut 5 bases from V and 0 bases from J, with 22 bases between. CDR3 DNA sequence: TGTGCCACCAGCGCGGAGGCCAGGGTCCCAGGAGTGAACACTGAAGCTTTCTTT. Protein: CATSAEARVPGVNTEAFF.

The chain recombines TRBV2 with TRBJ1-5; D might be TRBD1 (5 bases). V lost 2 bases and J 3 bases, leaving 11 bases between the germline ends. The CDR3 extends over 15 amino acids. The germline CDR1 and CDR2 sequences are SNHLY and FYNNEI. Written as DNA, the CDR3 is TGTGCCAGCAGTGAAAGGGGCAGGGTCAATCAGCCCCAGCATTTT. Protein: CASSERGRVNQPQHF.